This record concerns one T cell receptor beta chain sequence. Its antigen is as yet unknown. This sample was taken from a study of cytomegalovirus exposure and HLA in healthy donors. Study results and limitations: A later analysis reportedly found that, within productive TCRs, an Asian-associated ancestry cluster had fewer N-insertions than the mean observed across the roughly 670 donors.

The PCR made use of 60 Vbeta and 13 Jbeta primers. Data came from immunoSEQ multiplex PCR; TCRdb stores just in-frame clones and leaves some out. Counted here are 150,000 to 200,000 clones, 80% to 90% occurring once; the ten biggest clones make up roughly 2%. This receptor was taken from a young woman in good health and CMV-seronegative. Sequencing was carried out using PBMCs.

The CDR3, as DNA: TGCGCCAGCAGCTTGGCCGGACAGGGCCTCGAGCAGTACTTC. Its translation is CASSLAGQGLEQYF. J is TRBJ2-5 and V is TRBV5-1; 8 positions match TRBD1. The J call is in doubt because the DNA end fits TRBJ2-7 better. CDR1 and CDR2 from the germline V gene are SGHRS and YFSETQ. The CDR3 has 14 residues.